In this sample, the clone carrying this TCR beta chain turned up many times. Its specificity is not known. Germline CDR1 reads SGHVS; CDR2 reads FQNEAQ. There are 14 residues in the CDR3. V was pared by 1 base and J by 1 base, with 8 bases between. The sample comes from a study of T cells in Graves' hyperthyroidism and ophthalmopathy. Using RNA transcripts as the source, TCR beta CDR3 regions were amplified. TCR CDR3 regions were first amplified by RT-PCR with HTBI primers. TCRdb redid the calling of the multiplex PCR reads with MiXCR, one entry per CDR3 protein. In the table there are some 300,000 distinct CDR3 sequences, about an eighth of which are singletons. Study-level points and caveats: Most expanded thyroid clonotypes above 0.001 recurred in blood.

The material sequenced was blood. The gene calls are TRBV7-8 and TRBJ2-7, with D unresolved. This receptor was obtained from a woman in her 30s with Graves' hyperthyroidism that later progressed to Graves' ophthalmopathy. The CDR3 nucleotides are TGTGCCAGCAGCTTAGTCTCTTATTCCTACGAGCAGTACTTC. It is translated as CASSLVSYSYEQYF.